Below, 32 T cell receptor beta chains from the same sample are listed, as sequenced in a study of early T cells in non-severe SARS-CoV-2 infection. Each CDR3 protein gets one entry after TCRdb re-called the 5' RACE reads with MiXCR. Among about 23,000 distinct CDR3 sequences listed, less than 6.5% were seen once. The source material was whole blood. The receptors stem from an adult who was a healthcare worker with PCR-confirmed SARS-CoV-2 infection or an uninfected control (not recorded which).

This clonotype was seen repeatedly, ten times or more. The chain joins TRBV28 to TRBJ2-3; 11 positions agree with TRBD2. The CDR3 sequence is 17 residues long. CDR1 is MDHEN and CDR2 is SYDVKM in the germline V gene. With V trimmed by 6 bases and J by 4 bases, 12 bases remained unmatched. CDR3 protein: CASSRWDLAGGPDTQYF. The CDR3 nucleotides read TGTGCCAGCAGCCGCTGGGACCTAGCGGGAGGCCCAGATACGCAGTATTTT.

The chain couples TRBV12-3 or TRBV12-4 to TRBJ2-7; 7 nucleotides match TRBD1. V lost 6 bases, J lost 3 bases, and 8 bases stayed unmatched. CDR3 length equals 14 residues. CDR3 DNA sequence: TGTGCCAGCAGCCGGGTGGGGACAGACTACGAGCAGTACTTC. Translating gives CASSRVGTDYEQYF.

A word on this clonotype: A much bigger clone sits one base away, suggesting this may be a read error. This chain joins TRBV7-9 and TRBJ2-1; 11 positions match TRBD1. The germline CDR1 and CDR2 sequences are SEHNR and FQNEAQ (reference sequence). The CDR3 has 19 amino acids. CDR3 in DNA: TGTGGCAGCAGCGAGGACAGGGGGCCGCCCCCGAGTCAGTACAATGAGCAGTTCTTC. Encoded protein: CGSSEDRGPPPSQYNEQFF.

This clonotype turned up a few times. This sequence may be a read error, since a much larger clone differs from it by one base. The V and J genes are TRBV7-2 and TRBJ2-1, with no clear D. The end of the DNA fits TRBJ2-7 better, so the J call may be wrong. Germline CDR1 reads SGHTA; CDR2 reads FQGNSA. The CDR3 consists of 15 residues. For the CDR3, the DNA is TGTGCCAGCAGCTTAAGTAGAGGCTCCTACAATGAGCAGTACTTC. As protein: CASSLSRGSYNEQYF.

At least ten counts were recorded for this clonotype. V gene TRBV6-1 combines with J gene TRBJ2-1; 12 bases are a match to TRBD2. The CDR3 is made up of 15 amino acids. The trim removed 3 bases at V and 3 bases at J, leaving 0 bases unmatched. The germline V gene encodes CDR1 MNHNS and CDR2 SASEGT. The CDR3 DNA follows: TGTGCCAGCAGTGAGACTAGCGGGAGCTACAATGAGCAGTTCTTC. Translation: CASSETSGSYNEQFF.

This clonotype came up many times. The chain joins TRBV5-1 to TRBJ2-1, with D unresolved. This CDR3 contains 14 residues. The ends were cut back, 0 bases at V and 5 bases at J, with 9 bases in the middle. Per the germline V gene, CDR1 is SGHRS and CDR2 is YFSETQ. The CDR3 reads CASSLVPTNNEQFF. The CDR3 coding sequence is TGCGCCAGCAGCTTGGTCCCGACGAACAATGAGCAGTTCTTC.

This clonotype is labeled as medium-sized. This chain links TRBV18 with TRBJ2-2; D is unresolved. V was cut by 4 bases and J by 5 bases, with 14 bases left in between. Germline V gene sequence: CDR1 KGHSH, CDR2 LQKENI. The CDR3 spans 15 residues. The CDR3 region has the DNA TGTGCCAGCTCACTCATATTTACCGGGACCGGGGAGCTGTTTTTT. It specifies CASSLIFTGTGELFF.

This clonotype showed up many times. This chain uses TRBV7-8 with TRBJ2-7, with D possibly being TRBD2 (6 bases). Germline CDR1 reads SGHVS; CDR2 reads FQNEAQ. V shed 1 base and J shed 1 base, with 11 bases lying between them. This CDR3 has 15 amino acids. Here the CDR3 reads CASSLVQGGSYEQYV. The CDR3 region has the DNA TGTGCCAGCAGCTTAGTCCAGGGAGGTTCCTACGAGCAGTACGTC.

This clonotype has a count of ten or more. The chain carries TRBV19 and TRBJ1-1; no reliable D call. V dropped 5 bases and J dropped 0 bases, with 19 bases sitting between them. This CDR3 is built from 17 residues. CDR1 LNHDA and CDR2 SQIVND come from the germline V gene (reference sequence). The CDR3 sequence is CASSPQSRAIVNTEAFF. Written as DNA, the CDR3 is TGTGCCAGTAGTCCTCAATCCCGGGCGATCGTGAACACTGAAGCTTTCTTT.

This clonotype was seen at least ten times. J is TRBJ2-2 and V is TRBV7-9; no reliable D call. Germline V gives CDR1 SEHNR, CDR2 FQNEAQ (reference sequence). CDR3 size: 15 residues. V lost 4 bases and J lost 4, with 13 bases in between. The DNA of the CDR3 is TGTGCCAGCAGCTGGCCATCTGTCGTCACCGGGGAGCTGTTTTTT. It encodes CASSWPSVVTGELFF.

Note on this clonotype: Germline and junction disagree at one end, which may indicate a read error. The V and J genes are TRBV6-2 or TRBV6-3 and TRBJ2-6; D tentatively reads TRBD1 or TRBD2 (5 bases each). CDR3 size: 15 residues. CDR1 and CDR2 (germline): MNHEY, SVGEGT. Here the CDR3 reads CASSPDGAGTNVLTF. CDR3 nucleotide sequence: TGTGCCAGCAGTCCCGACGGGGCTGGGACCAACGTCCTGACTTTC.

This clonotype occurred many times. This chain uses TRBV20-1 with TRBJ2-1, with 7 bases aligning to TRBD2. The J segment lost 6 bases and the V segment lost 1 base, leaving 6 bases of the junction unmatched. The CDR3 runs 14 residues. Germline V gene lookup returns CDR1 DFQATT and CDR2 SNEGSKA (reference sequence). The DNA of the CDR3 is TGCAGTGCTAGAGGGGGGGGTAGCGGCAATGAGCAGTTCTTC. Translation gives CSARGGGSGNEQFF.

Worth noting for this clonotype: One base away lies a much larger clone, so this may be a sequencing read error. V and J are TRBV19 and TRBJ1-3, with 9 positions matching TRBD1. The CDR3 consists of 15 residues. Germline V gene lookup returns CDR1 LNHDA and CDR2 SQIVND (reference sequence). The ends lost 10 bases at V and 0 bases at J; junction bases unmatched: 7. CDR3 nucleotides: TGTGCCATTAGCCGACAGGGGGACTCTGGAAACACCATATATTTT. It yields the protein CAISRQGDSGNTIYF.

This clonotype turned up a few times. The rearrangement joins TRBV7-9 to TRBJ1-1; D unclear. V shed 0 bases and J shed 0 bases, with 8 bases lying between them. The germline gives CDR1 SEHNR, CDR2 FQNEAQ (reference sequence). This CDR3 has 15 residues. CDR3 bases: TGTGCCAGCAGCTTAGCGTTGGGCATGAACACTGAAGCTTTCTTT. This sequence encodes CASSLALGMNTEAFF.

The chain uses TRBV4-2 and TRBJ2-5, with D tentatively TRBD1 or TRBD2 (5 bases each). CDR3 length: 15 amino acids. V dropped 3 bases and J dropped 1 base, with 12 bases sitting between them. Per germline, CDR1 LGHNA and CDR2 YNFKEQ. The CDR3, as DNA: TGTGCCAGCAGCCAGTCGGCAGGGACCCAAGAGACCCAGTACTTC. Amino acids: CASSQSAGTQETQYF.

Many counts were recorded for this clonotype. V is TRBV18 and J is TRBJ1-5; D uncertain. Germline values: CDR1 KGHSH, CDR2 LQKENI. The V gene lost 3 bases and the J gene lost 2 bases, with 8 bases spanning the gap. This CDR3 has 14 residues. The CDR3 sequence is CASSPTMGNQPQHF. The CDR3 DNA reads TGTGCCAGCTCACCGACGATGGGCAATCAGCCCCAGCATTTT.

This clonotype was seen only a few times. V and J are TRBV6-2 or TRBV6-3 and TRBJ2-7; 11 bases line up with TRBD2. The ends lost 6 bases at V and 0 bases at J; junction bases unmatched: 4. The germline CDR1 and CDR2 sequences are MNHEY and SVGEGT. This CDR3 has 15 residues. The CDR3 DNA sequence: TGTGCCAGCAGAGAGGGACTAGCGGCCTCCTACGAGCAGTACTTC. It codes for CASREGLAASYEQYF.

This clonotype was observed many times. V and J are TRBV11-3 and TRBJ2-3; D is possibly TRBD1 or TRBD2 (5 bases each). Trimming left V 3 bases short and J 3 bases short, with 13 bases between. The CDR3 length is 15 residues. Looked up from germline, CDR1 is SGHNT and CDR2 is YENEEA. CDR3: CASSFMGRATDTQYF. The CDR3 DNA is TGTGCCAGCAGCTTCATGGGGCGGGCAACAGATACGCAGTATTTT. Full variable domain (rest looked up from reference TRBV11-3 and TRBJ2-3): EAGVVQSPRYKIIEKKQPVAFWCNPISGHNTLYWYLQNLGQGPELLIRYENEEAVDDSQLPKDRFSAERLKGVDSTLKIQPAELGDSAVYLCASSFMGRATDTQYFGPGTRLTVL.

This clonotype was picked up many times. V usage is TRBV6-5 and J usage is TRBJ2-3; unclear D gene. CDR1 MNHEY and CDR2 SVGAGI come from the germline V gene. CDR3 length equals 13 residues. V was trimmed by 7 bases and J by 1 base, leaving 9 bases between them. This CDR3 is CASTRRGTDTQYF. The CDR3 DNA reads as TGTGCCAGCACGAGGAGAGGCACAGATACGCAGTATTTT.

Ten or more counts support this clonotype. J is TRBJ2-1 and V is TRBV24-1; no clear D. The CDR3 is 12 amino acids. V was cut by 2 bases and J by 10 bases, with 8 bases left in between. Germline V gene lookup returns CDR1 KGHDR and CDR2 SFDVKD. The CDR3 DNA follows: TGTGCCACCAGTGATTCGAGAGCGGAGCAGTTCTTC. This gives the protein CATSDSRAEQFF.

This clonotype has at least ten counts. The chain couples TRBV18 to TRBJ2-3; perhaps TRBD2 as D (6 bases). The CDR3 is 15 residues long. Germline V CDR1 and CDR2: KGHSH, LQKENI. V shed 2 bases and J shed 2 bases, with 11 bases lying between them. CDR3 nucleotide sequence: TGTGCCAGCTCACCATCTAGCGACAACACAGATACGCAGTATTTT. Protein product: CASSPSSDNTDTQYF.

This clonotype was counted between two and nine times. The CDR3 is CASSLGLENNEQFF. The DNA for the CDR3 is TGTGCCAGCAGCTTGGGACTTGAAAACAATGAGCAGTTCTTC. The chain joins TRBV5-4 to TRBJ2-1, with D hard to call. The CDR3 is 14 amino acids. V gave up 0 bases and J gave up 5 bases, with 9 bases separating them. The germline V gene encodes CDR1 SGHNT and CDR2 YYREEE (reference sequence).

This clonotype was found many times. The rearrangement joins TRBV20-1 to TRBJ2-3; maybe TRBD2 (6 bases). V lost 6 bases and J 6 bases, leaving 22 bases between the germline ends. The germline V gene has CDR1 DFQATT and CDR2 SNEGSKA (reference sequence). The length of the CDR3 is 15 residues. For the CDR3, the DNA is TGCAGTGCCATACGACTAGGAGGGCCACGGGATACGCAGTATTTT. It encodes CSAIRLGGPRDTQYF.

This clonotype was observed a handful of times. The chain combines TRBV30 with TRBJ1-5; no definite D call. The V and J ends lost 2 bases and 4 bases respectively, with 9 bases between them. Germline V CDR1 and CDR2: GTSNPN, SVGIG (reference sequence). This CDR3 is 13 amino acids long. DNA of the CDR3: TGTGCCTGGAGTTTAACCGGAAATCAGCCCCAGCATTTT. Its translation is CAWSLTGNQPQHF.

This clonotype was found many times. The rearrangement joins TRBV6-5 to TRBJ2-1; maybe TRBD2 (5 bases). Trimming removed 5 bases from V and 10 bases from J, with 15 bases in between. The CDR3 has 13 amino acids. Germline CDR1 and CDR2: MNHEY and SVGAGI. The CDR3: CASSLIKGVEQFF. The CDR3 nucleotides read TGTGCCAGCAGTCTTATAAAGGGAGTAGAGCAGTTCTTC.

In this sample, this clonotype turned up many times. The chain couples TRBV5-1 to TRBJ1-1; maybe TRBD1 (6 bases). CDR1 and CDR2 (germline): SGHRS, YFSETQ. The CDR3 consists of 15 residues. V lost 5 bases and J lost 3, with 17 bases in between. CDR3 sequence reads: CASSLSGASDTEAFF. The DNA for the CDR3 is TGCGCCAGCAGTCTCTCAGGGGCTTCGGACACTGAAGCTTTCTTT.

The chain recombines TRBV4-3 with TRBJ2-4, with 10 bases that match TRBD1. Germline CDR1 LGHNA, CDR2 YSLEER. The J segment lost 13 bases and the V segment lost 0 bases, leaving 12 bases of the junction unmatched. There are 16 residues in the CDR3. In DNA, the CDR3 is TGCGCCAGCAGCCAAGATAGGGCCGGGACAGGGGCTAGGCAGTACTTC. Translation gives CASSQDRAGTGARQYF.

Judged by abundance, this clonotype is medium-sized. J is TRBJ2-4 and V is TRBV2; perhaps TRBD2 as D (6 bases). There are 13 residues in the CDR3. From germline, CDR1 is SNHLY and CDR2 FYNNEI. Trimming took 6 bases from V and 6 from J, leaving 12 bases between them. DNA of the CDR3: TGTGCCAGCAGGAAGCACGGGGGAAACATTCAGTACTTC. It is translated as CASRKHGGNIQYF.

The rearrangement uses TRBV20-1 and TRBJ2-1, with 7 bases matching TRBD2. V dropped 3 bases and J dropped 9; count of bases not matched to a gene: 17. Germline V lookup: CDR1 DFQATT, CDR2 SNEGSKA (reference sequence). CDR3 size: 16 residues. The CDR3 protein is CSASHHRLAVWGEQFF. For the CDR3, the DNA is TGCAGTGCTAGTCATCATCGTCTAGCGGTCTGGGGTGAGCAGTTCTTC.

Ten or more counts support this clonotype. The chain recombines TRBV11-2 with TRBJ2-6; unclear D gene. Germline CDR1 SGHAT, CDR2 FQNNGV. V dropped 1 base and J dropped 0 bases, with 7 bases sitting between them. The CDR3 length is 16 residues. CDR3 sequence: CASSLVLNSGANVLTF. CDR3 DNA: TGTGCCAGCAGCTTAGTGCTGAACTCTGGGGCCAACGTCCTGACTTTC. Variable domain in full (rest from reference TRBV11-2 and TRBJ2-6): EAGVAQSPRYKIIEKRQSVAFWCNPISGHATLYWYQQILGQGPKLLIQFQNNGVVDDSQLPKDRFSAERLKGVDSTLKIQPAKLEDSAVYLCASSLVLNSGANVLTFGAGSRLTVL.

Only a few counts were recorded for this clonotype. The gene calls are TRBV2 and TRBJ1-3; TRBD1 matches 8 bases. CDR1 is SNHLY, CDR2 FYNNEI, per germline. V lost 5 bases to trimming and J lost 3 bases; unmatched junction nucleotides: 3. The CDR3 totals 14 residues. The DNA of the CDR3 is TGTGCCAGCAGTTCACAGGGGGGTGGAAACACCATATATTTT. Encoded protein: CASSSQGGGNTIYF.

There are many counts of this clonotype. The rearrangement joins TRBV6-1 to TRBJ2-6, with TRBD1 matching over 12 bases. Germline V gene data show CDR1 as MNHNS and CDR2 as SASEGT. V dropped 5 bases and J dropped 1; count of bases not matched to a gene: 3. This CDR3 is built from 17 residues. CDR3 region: CASSPGQGASGANVLTF. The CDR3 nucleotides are TGTGCCAGCAGTCCGGGACAGGGGGCTTCTGGGGCCAACGTCCTGACTTTC.